Shown below are 13 T cell receptor beta chains from a single sample sequenced in a study of post-analysis software for immune sequencing data. Prepared TCR beta cDNA libraries contained unique molecular identifiers. TCRdb used MiXCR to reprocess the PCR reads, holding one entry per CDR3 protein. The data show 740,000 or so distinct CDR3 sequences, under 70% seen once. For these TCRs, the target antigens are not known. Study conclusions and caveats: TRBV segments more frequent in patients than in controls numbered roughly 5 and included TRBV5-6, TRBV5-1 and TRBV20-1.

Sequencing was done on a sample of blood. Receptors originate from a girl aged 5 to 17 with multiple sclerosis.

This clonotype has more than one count but fewer than ten. The gene calls are TRBV20-1 and TRBJ2-4; D is unresolved. CDR3 length equals 13 residues. Trimming shortened V by 5 bases and J by 0 bases, and 8 bases separated the two germline ends. CDR1 is DFQATT and CDR2 is SNEGSKA in the germline V gene (reference sequence). The CDR3, as DNA: TGCAGTGCTGGAATCATAGCCAAAAACATTCAGTACTTC. Translated, it gives CSAGIIAKNIQYF.

This sequence joins TRBV7-9 and TRBJ1-3; D ambiguous. Trimming took 5 bases from V and 2 from J, leaving 10 bases between them. Germline CDR1 SEHNR, CDR2 FQNEAQ (reference sequence). CDR3 length: 14 amino acids. As DNA, the CDR3 is TGTGCCAGCAGCCTTAGCGGGGCTGGAAACACCATATATTTT. Residues: CASSLSGAGNTIYF.

J is TRBJ1-2 and V is TRBV6-1; 9 nucleotides match TRBD1. CDR3 length equals 15 residues. The trim removed 8 bases at V and 7 bases at J, leaving 14 bases unmatched. Per the germline V gene, CDR1 is MNHNS and CDR2 is SASEGT. CDR3 residues: CASEDLQGARSGYTF. The CDR3, as DNA: TGTGCCAGCGAAGATTTACAGGGGGCGCGTTCTGGCTACACCTTC.

This clonotype was observed a handful of times. The gene calls are TRBV5-1 and TRBJ2-1, with D perhaps matching TRBD1 or TRBD2 (5 bases each). The CDR3 totals 16 residues. V lost 4 bases, J lost 0 bases, and 14 bases lay in between. Germline V gene lookup returns CDR1 SGHRS and CDR2 YFSETQ. CDR3 loop: CASSTGTLFSYNEQFF. The CDR3 nucleotides are TGCGCCAGCAGCACCGGGACCCTATTCTCCTACAATGAGCAGTTCTTC.

The chain has TRBV5-1 and TRBJ2-3; no firm D call. CDR3 size: 14 residues. Germline V CDR1 and CDR2: SGHRS, YFSETQ. Trimming removed 7 bases from V and 1 base from J, with 13 bases in between. The CDR3 coding sequence is TGCGCCAGCGGGGTGGGCGAATGCACAGATACGCAGTATTTT. Translation: CASGVGECTDTQYF.

The chain employs TRBV7-6 and TRBJ2-3; tentative D call: TRBD2 (6 bases). The V end was cut by 8 bases, the J end by 6 bases, with 18 bases between. This CDR3 has 14 amino acids. Germline lookup yields CDR1 SGHVS and CDR2 FNYEAQ. CDR3 in amino acids: CASEPPTSSDTQYF. The CDR3 bases are TGTGCCAGCGAGCCCCCTACTAGCTCCGATACGCAGTATTTT.

In this sample, this clonotype turned up a few times. V usage is TRBV4-1 and J usage is TRBJ2-7; no definite D call. Trimming stripped 8 bases from V and 5 bases from J, with 28 bases between. CDR3 length: 17 residues. Per germline, CDR1 MGHRA and CDR2 YSYEKL. The CDR3 nucleotides read TGCGCCAGCGCCTTAAGGGTGGACCCAGTTGAGGAAAACGAGCAGTACTTC. Its translation is CASALRVDPVEENEQYF.

This clonotype was recorded only once. The rearrangement links TRBV15 to TRBJ2-3; possibly TRBD2 for D (7 bases). This CDR3 has 16 amino acids. The V end lost 6 bases, the J end lost 2 bases, and 18 bases lay between the germline ends. The germline gives CDR1 LNHNV, CDR2 YYDKDF (reference sequence). The CDR3 reads CATSRLGGGLTDTQYF. The CDR3 DNA reads as TGTGCCACCAGTCGTTTGGGCGGGGGCCTCACAGATACGCAGTATTTT.

The rearrangement links TRBV12-3 or TRBV12-4 to TRBJ2-1; 15 bases line up with TRBD2. The length of the CDR3 is 17 residues. V trimming: 6 bases; J trimming: 4 bases; junction bases outside the gene matches: 7. This CDR3 is CASRGGLAGGGYNEQFF. The CDR3 DNA is TGTGCCAGCAGGGGGGGACTAGCGGGAGGTGGGTACAATGAGCAGTTCTTC.

The chain uses TRBV15 and TRBJ2-7; weak D call: TRBD2 (5 bases). This CDR3 region has 15 residues. Germline values: CDR1 LNHNV, CDR2 YYDKDF (reference sequence). V lost 3 bases, J lost 2 bases, and 14 bases lay in between. CDR3 region: CATSRTTTQAYEQYF. Written as DNA, the CDR3 is TGTGCCACCAGCAGGACTACAACACAAGCCTACGAGCAGTACTTC.

This clonotype was seen more than once but under ten times. The CDR3 sequence: CASSLVGVMETQYF. DNA of the CDR3: TGTGCCAGCAGTTTAGTGGGGGTTATGGAGACCCAGTACTTC. V and J are TRBV12-3 or TRBV12-4 and TRBJ2-5; D may be TRBD1 or TRBD2 (5 bases each). The ends were cut back, 1 base at V and 5 bases at J, with 11 bases in the middle. The CDR3 runs to 14 residues.

The chain employs TRBV20-1 and TRBJ2-3, with D unresolved. The CDR3 totals 14 residues. CDR1 and CDR2 (germline): DFQATT, SNEGSKA (reference sequence). The ends were cut back, 2 bases at V and 2 bases at J, with 11 bases in the middle. Here the CDR3 DNA reads TGCAGTGCTAGACTTGCAGCGCTCACAGATACGCAGTATTTT. Translation gives CSARLAALTDTQYF.

This clonotype was seen at least ten times. The junction does not match germline at one end; this may be a read error. The chain employs TRBV5-1 and TRBJ2-7; 7 bases are shared with TRBD1. The germline gives CDR1 SGHRS, CDR2 YFSETQ. The CDR3 extends over 13 amino acids. CDR3: CASSRQGSYEQYF. The CDR3 nucleotides read TGTGCCAGCAGCAGACAGGGTTCTTACGAGCAGTACTTC.